The clone carrying this T cell receptor (beta chain) is medium-sized. The antigen is unknown. Roughly three months, about 14 weeks, into antiretroviral therapy, follow-up blood was collected. All unsorted peripheral T cells were captured because whole blood was used without fractionation. The sample is drawn from a study of HIV-infected patients and healthy controls. Study-level points and caveats: Healthy control repertoires had roughly threefold more distinct CDR3s than untreated HIV+ repertoires, and higher Shannon diversity. In healthy controls, MAIT alpha CDR3s were common; in HIV+ repertoires, severely depleted.

Reverse transcription used roughly 480 ng RNA and constant-region primers for alpha and beta. Separate chain-specific third strand synthesis with multiplexing indices produced the alpha and beta libraries. The cDNA received a 5' RACE adapter containing a random hexamer plus an SP2 sequencing primer site. TCRdb used MiXCR to reprocess the 5' RACE reads, holding one entry per CDR3 protein. This sample has over 6,500 distinct CDR3 sequences, with more than 9% found just once. The specimen was blood, collected during antiretroviral therapy. The sequence came from an adult with HIV infection.

The CDR3 sequence is CASSQLAGGRAKNIQYF. The DNA of the CDR3 is TGTGCCAGCAGCCAGCTAGCGGGGGGCCGAGCCAAAAACATTCAGTACTTC. The chain has TRBV3-1 and TRBJ2-4, with 11 bases aligning to TRBD2. The germline V gene has CDR1 LGHDT and CDR2 YNNKEL (reference sequence). The CDR3 runs to 17 residues. Trimming cost V 3 bases and J 0 bases; bases outside gene matches: 4.